These T cell receptor beta chains were read from a single sample in a study of cytomegalovirus exposure and HLA in healthy donors. The method was immunoSEQ multiplex PCR; TCRdb's version includes in-frame clones alone and lacks a portion of them. The sample records 50,000 to 60,000 clones, about three quarters being singletons. The sample comprised PBMCs. The receptors derive from a man between 18 and 35 years old in good health and CMV-seronegative. Each CDR3 is given with its conserved first and last residue. D genes are given only for firm matches. The size field is filled for only some rows; it gives once, few, many or a size class.

d_gene,v_gene,abundance,j_gene,CDR3nt,CDR3aa
NA,TRBV28,NA,TRBJ2-7,TGTGCCAGCAGTTTACCTCCCCCGTCCTACGAGCAGTACTTC,CASSLPPPSYEQYF
NA,TRBV5-4,NA,TRBJ2-7,TGTGCCAGCAGCTTGATTTCGGGGGGCAAATACGAGCAGTACTTC,CASSLISGGKYEQYF
NA,TRBV15,NA,TRBJ1-2,TGTGCCACCAGCTCGGTCCGGGGTGCGCGTTATGGCTACACCTTC,CATSSVRGARYGYTF
TRBD1,TRBV10-3,NA,TRBJ2-2,TGTGCCATCAGTGAGTCTGGACAGGGACTTCCCGGGGAGCTGTTTTTT,CAISESGQGLPGELFF
NA,TRBV30,NA,TRBJ1-4,TGTGCCTGGAGGGCAGCAACTAATGAAAAACTGTTTTTT,CAWRAATNEKLFF
TRBD1,TRBV15,NA,TRBJ2-5,TGTGCCACCAGCAGAGGGGACAGAGAACAAGAGACCCAGTACTTC,CATSRGDREQETQYF
TRBD2,TRBV6-6,NA,TRBJ2-2,TGTGCCAGCAGTTCACTAGCGGGAGTTCCCGGGGAGCTGTTTTTT,CASSSLAGVPGELFF
TRBD1,TRBV7-2,NA,TRBJ1-5,TGTGCCAGCAGCTCTCCGGGACAGGGTAGCAATCAGCCCCAGCATTTT,CASSSPGQGSNQPQHF
TRBD1,TRBV11-2,NA,TRBJ2-2,TGTGCCAGCAGCTACGGGACAGCCAACACCGGGGAGCTGTTTTTT,CASSYGTANTGELFF
NA,TRBV30,NA,TRBJ2-7,TGTGCCTGGAGTGTACTATTCAGGGCCCACGAGCAGTACTTC,CAWSVLFRAHEQYF
NA,TRBV29-1,NA,TRBJ1-1,TGCAGCGTTAGTATGGGGGCGAACTTGAACACTGAAGCTTTCTTT,CSVSMGANLNTEAFF
NA,TRBV28,NA,TRBJ2-2,TGTGCCAGCAGTTTTTCGCGTACCCCGAACACCGGGGAGCTGTTTTTT,CASSFSRTPNTGELFF
TRBD2,TRBV5-4,NA,TRBJ2-1,TGTGCCAGCAGCCTTCCTAGCGGGAGTTACAATGAGCAGTTCTTC,CASSLPSGSYNEQFF
TRBD2,TRBV7-2,NA,TRBJ2-7,TGTGCCAGCAGCTCGGGACTACAGTACGAGCAGTACTTC,CASSSGLQYEQYF
TRBD1,TRBV2,once,TRBJ1-5,TGTGCCAGCAGTCAAGGGACAGATAGCAATCAGCCCCAGCATTTT,CASSQGTDSNQPQHF
NA,TRBV5-1,NA,TRBJ1-2,TGCGCCAGCAGCGGTCAGGGGACTGGCTACACCTTC,CASSGQGTGYTF